The 8 T cell receptor beta chains presented below share a single source sample, sequenced in a study of shared clonotypes between healthy human individuals. Using immunoSEQ multiplex PCR, the repertoire was profiled, and TCRdb retains in-frame clones only, with some absent. The sample yields some 700,000 clones, around 91% seen once. Material: memory CD8+ T cells from PBMCs. Subset described: CD45RO+ cells pooled with CCR7-negative TemRA cells. Receptors were obtained from a man between 18 and 29 years old in good health. Some clones in this sample may be carry-over from other donors' samples.

The V call is TRBV19, the J call TRBJ2-7; TRBD2 agrees at 8 bases. Unmatched junction bases numbered 9, after V lost 4 bases and J lost 4 bases. This CDR3 contains 15 residues. The germline gives CDR1 LNHDA, CDR2 SQIVND (reference sequence). CDR3 nucleotide sequence: TGTGCCAGTAGTACCGGGCCCGGGGGGGGGTACGAGCAGTACTTC. Translation gives CASSTGPGGGYEQYF. The full variable domain, in which reference TRBV19 and TRBJ2-7 provide the parts outside the CDR3, is DGGITQSPKYLFRKEGQNVTLSCEQNLNHDAMYWYRQDPGQGLRLIYYSQIVNDFQKGDIAEGYSVSREKKESFPLTVTSAQKNPTAFYLCASSTGPGGGYEQYFGPGTRLTVT.

V usage is TRBV5-6 and J usage is TRBJ2-3; 7 bases match TRBD2. V shed 0 bases and J 0 bases; nucleotides not matched to a gene: 13. The germline V gene has CDR1 SGHDT and CDR2 YYEEEE. CDR3 length: 19 residues. CDR3 sequence: CASSLEGYSGFTSTDTQYF. CDR3 nucleotides: TGTGCCAGCAGCTTGGAGGGGTATAGCGGGTTTACTAGCACAGATACGCAGTATTTT.

The rearrangement links TRBV29-1 to TRBJ2-7; TRBD2 aligns across 8 bases. The length of the CDR3 is 12 residues. CDR1 SQVTM and CDR2 ANQGSEA come from the germline V gene. Trimming at V came to 6 bases and at J to 6 bases, leaving 7 bases not matched to a gene. The CDR3 protein is CSVNQGLGEQYF. The CDR3 DNA reads as TGCAGCGTCAACCAGGGACTAGGCGAGCAGTACTTC.

This chain joins TRBV2 and TRBJ2-4, with a possible D match to TRBD2 (6 bases). This CDR3 has 14 amino acids. CDR1 and CDR2 (germline): SNHLY, FYNNEI. The V end lost 3 bases, the J end lost 8 bases, and 14 bases lay between the germline ends. The DNA of the CDR3 is TGTGCCAGCAGTGACTGGGTAGGGGAGGACATTCAGTACTTC. Amino acids: CASSDWVGEDIQYF.

The V gene is TRBV9, the J gene TRBJ2-7, with 8 bases fitting TRBD1. The CDR3 totals 15 residues. Germline CDR1 reads SGDLS; CDR2 reads YYNGEE. V shed 4 bases, J shed 5 bases, and the junction held 11 bases outside the gene matches. The CDR3 DNA reads TGTGCCAGCAGCAGGCAGGACAGGGCCCTGGACGAGCAGTACTTC. Protein sequence: CASSRQDRALDEQYF.

This rearrangement joins TRBV7-9 to TRBJ2-1; D tentatively fits TRBD1 or TRBD2 (6 bases each). Trimming cost V 3 bases and J 0 bases, with 12 bases left between them. The CDR3 covers 16 residues. CDR1 is SEHNR, CDR2 FQNEAQ, per germline (reference sequence). The CDR3 DNA reads as TGTGCCAGCAGCTTCGGGGGCATGTCCTCCTACAATGAGCAGTTCTTC. It yields the protein CASSFGGMSSYNEQFF.

The rearrangement joins TRBV28 to TRBJ2-7, with D possibly matching TRBD2 (5 bases). Trimming left V 6 bases short and J 6 bases short, with 12 bases between. The V gene's germline CDR1 is MDHEN and CDR2 SYDVKM. The CDR3 is 12 residues long. CDR3 loop: CASRPDRGEQYF. CDR3 sequence (DNA): TGTGCCAGCAGGCCGGATCGGGGCGAGCAGTACTTC.

The chain joins TRBV7-6 to TRBJ2-1; 7 nucleotides match TRBD2. The V segment lost 1 base and the J segment 4 bases; nucleotides outside the gene matches: 10. This CDR3 is built from 17 residues. Germline-derived CDR1 and CDR2 are SGHVS and FNYEAQ. Here the CDR3 reads CASSLESGGLIYNEQFF. DNA for the CDR3: TGTGCCAGCAGCTTAGAATCTGGGGGACTAATATACAATGAGCAGTTCTTC.